These T cell receptor beta chains were read from a single sample in a study of cytomegalovirus exposure and HLA in healthy donors. This table comes from immunoSEQ multiplex PCR, and its TCRdb copy is limited to in-frame clones, with some not included. This sample carries 150,000 to 200,000 clones, 70% to 85% of them seen once, and the ten largest clones take around 4.9%. The source material was PBMCs. The receptors come from a man aged 18 to 35 in good health and CMV-seronegative. Each CDR3 is given without its conserved first and last residue.

V gene | CDR3 length | CDR3 protein
TRBV15 | 13 | ATSRDPNSYNEQF
TRBV7-9 | 10 | ASSSRRSPLH
TRBV25-1 | 12 | ASSELQGNQPQH
TRBV10-3 | 12 | ATWTSGGQETQY
TRBV7-2 | 13 | ASSLMPSGSNEQY
TRBV5-6 | 12 | ASSLGHPGETQY
TRBV7-9 | 14 | ASSLIVGQGYNEQF
TRBV5-1 | 11 | ASSSPGGETQY
TRBV6-6 | 11 | ASSYSQDTEAF
TRBV7-3 | 12 | ASSPEGQRYGYT
TRBV5-5 | 12 | ASSSRGFTGELF